This entry lists 7 T cell receptor beta chains sequenced from one sample in a study of cytomegalovirus exposure and HLA in healthy donors. A multiplex PCR was run with 60 Vbeta primers and 13 Jbeta primers. TCRdb's copy holds only in-frame clones and misses some; the assay was immunoSEQ multiplex PCR. Here the sample table reports 90,000 to 150,000 clones. Sequencing was carried out using PBMCs. The receptor set was obtained from a man aged 18 to 30 in good health and CMV-seronegative.

The chain uses TRBV30 and TRBJ1-2; 10 nucleotides agree with TRBD1. The ends lost 1 base at V and 7 bases at J; junction bases unmatched: 12. The CDR3 runs 16 residues. Per germline, CDR1 GTSNPN and CDR2 SVGIG (reference sequence). CDR3 sequence (DNA): TGTGCCTGGAGTGAGACAGGGGGCCTTAGTAGAGGTGGCTACACCTTC. This gives the protein CAWSETGGLSRGGYTF. The full variable domain, rest sourced from reference TRBV30 and TRBJ1-2, is SQTIHQWPATLVQPVGSPLSLECTVEGTSNPNLYWYRQAAGRGLQLLFYSVGIGQISSEVPQNLSASRPQDRQFILSSKKLLLSDSGFYLCAWSETGGLSRGGYTFGSGTRLTVV.

The rearrangement links TRBV7-6 to TRBJ2-7, with 7 nucleotides matching TRBD1. V was clipped by 2 bases and J by 4 bases; unmatched bases: 5. The length of the CDR3 is 14 residues. The germline V gene has CDR1 SGHVS and CDR2 FNYEAQ. CDR3: CASSLNRGSYEQYF. The DNA for the CDR3 is TGTGCCAGCAGCTTAAACAGGGGATCTTACGAGCAGTACTTC. The variable domain in full, completed from reference TRBV7-6 and TRBJ2-7, reads GAGVSQSPRYKVTKRGQDVALRCDPISGHVSLYWYRQALGQGPEFLTYFNYEAQQDKSGLPNDRFSAERPEGSISTLTIQRTEQRDSAMYRCASSLNRGSYEQYFGPGTRLTVT.

The chain employs TRBV5-1 and TRBJ2-7; D not resolved. CDR1 is SGHRS and CDR2 is YFSETQ in the germline V gene. CDR3 size: 15 residues. V lost 2 bases, J lost 0 bases, and 12 bases lay in between. The CDR3 nucleotides are TGCGCCAGCAGCTTTGCAGTTTTAAGCTCCTACGAGCAGTACTTC. It codes for CASSFAVLSSYEQYF.

The chain couples TRBV6-6 to TRBJ1-1; a possible D gene is TRBD1 (5 bases). Germline V gene sequence: CDR1 MNHNY, CDR2 SVGAGI (reference sequence). With 5 bases removed from V and 3 bases from J, the gap between germline ends came to 10 bases. This CDR3 is built from 13 residues. CDR3 sequence reads: CASSPRGDTEAFF. The CDR3 DNA reads TGTGCCAGCAGTCCCCGGGGGGACACTGAAGCTTTCTTT.

V usage is TRBV19 and J usage is TRBJ1-6; 9 bases align to TRBD1. V gave up 5 bases and J gave up 9 bases; unmatched junction bases: 5. The CDR3 has 14 amino acids. Germline V gene data show CDR1 as LNHDA and CDR2 as SQIVND (reference sequence). The CDR3 sequence is CASSSGTGISPLHF. CDR3 coding DNA: TGTGCCAGTAGTTCGGGGACAGGGATTTCACCCCTCCACTTT.

This rearrangement joins TRBV6-6 to TRBJ1-5, with 8 bases that match TRBD1. Germline trimming cut 6 bases from V and 4 bases from J; bases unmatched to any gene: 8. CDR3 length: 15 amino acids. Germline assignment: CDR1 MNHNY and CDR2 SVGAGI (reference sequence). Written as DNA, the CDR3 is TGTGCCAGCAGCCAAGACAGGGGCGGTAATCAGCCCCAGCATTTT. This sequence encodes CASSQDRGGNQPQHF.

The chain uses TRBV11-2 and TRBJ2-7; weak D call: TRBD1 (6 bases). The CDR3 totals 16 residues. The ends were cut back, 2 bases at V and 2 bases at J, with 16 bases in the middle. Germline CDR1 SGHAT, CDR2 FQNNGV. The DNA of the CDR3 is TGTGCCAGCAGCTTAATCCGGGACAAATCACCCTACGAGCAGTACTTC. Translated, it gives CASSLIRDKSPYEQYF.